The T cell receptor beta chain under discussion was sequenced for a study of low-dose radiotherapy and immunotherapy resistance in tumors (dated by TCRdb to between 2021 and 2023). For the study in its entirety: Cohort 1 received 0.5 Gy per fraction every 2 weeks, with a prescribed total PTV dose of 6.5 Gy. Cohort 2 received 1 Gy per fraction every two weeks, with a total of 13 Gy over 26 weeks. Nivolumab was administered intravenously as a 240 mg flat dose every two weeks, and ipilimumab was administered intravenously at 1 mg/kg every six weeks. Cyclophosphamide 200 mg/m2 was administered intravenously every two weeks, one day before each radiation and immunotherapy administration. Patients took aspirin 300 mg orally once daily for four cycles, starting on cycle 1 day 1. No randomization into treatment groups was done for the people taking part in the trial. Eight patients were included in the translational analysis, namely three from the first dose cohort plus the first five from the second dose cohort.

This clonotype was counted ten times or more. Its antigen is still unknown. Per-base qualities were not stored, and no clone one base away is much larger. To make first-strand cDNA, Superscript III was used along with a set of TRAV- and TRBV-specific primers so that both the TCRalpha and TCRbeta chains were covered. TCRs were amplified with Phusion for 15 to 20 PCR cycles, with a constant-region primer paired with the adapter attached to the V primers. Amplification of the isolated mRNA was done with the MessageAmp II aRNA Amplification Kit, which involved a roughly 17-hour in vitro transcription at 37 degrees C. mRNA for TCR sequencing was isolated with the Dynabeads mRNA DIRECT Purification Kit. Indexed Illumina adapters were added in a second Phusion PCR of 25 to 30 cycles, and the PCR products were purified with AMPure XP beads. TCRalpha and TCRbeta libraries were deep-sequenced on an Illumina MiniSeq instrument. The original pipeline was this. Using custom Perl scripts, TCR sequences encoding the same protein were pooled, out-of-frame sequences were removed, and the abundance of each clonotype was computed. Any TCR sequence supported by only a single read was excluded from analysis. Shannon entropy, Gini index, clonality, richness, and the frequency of TCRs shared between repertoires were included as repertoire metrics. TCRdb trimmed the raw reads at Q25, called clones with MiXCR and kept productive beta chains. Rows with one shared CDR3 protein collapse into an entry with the most common genes and DNA. The V and J calls come from TCRdb's annotation, not from the publication. The sample table shows about 39,000 distinct CDR3 sequences, and less than 25% are seen once. 9.2% of the sample rests with the top ten.

Read against the paper, the sample's time point label means: after trial treatment. The sample's treatment or condition, from its label and the paper: LDRT plus nivolumab, ipilimumab, low-dose cyclophosphamide and aspirin (RACIN trial). Donors were enrolled in RACIN, a single-arm phase I dose-escalation trial combining nivolumab, ipilimumab, aspirin, low-dose cyclophosphamide and low-dose radiotherapy. Patients were eligible if they had advanced solid tumors that were TIL-negative. The germline V gene supplies CDR1 SNHLY and CDR2 FYNNEI. V loses 2 bases at its end and J loses 7 bases; junction bases beyond the gene matches: 13. The CDR3 numbers 18 residues from cysteine through phenylalanine. The read is trimmed to its CDR3 DNA, 54 bases read in frame from base 1.

This TCR was sampled from a female donor with ovarian cancer. The rearranged chain carries TRBV2 and TRBJ2-1, with 11 middle bases fitting TRBD2. The starting material was PBMCs, obtained after low-dose radiotherapy plus immunotherapy. This receptor carries the CDR3 CASSESGSGRALANEQFF. Here is the DNA: TGTGCCAGCAGTGAATCGGGTAGCGGGAGGGCACTAGCGAATGAGCAGTTCTTC.